The 32 T cell receptor beta chains below come from one sample, sequenced in a study of blood T cell repertoires in COVID-19. TCRdb's table, derived via immunoSEQ multiplex PCR, lists solely in-frame clones and lacks some. Altogether about 200,000 clones are present, almost 85% being singletons, with the ten largest covering around 2.5%. Sequenced input: peripheral blood. These receptors were collected from a woman aged 70-85 years with COVID-19, enrolled during active disease.

The gene calls are TRBV7-2 and TRBJ1-5; D perhaps matches TRBD1 (5 bases). Germline CDR1 and CDR2: SGHTA and FQGNSA. Deletions cut 5 bases from V and 5 bases from J, with 25 bases between. CDR3 length: 18 residues. The CDR3 spells CASSPSIGRVNFDQPQHF. The CDR3 DNA follows: TGTGCCAGCAGCCCCTCCATCGGCAGGGTCAACTTCGATCAGCCCCAGCATTTT.

This clone has just one count. The chain's CDR3 is CASSIPRARANEQFF. CDR3 sequence (DNA): TGTGCCAGTAGCATCCCCAGGGCTAGAGCCAATGAGCAGTTCTTC. The genes are TRBV19 and TRBJ2-1; D possibly corresponds to TRBD1 (5 bases). V was pared by 6 bases and J by 6 bases, with 18 bases between. Germline loops: CDR1 LNHDA, CDR2 SQIVND (reference sequence). The CDR3 covers 15 residues.

V is TRBV25-1 and J is TRBJ1-2, with TRBD1 matching over 8 bases. Germline loops: CDR1 MGHDK, CDR2 SYGVNS. J gave up 3 bases and V 4 bases, and 7 bases lay outside the gene matches. The CDR3 consists of 15 residues. The DNA of the CDR3 is TGTGCCAGCAGTGGACAGGGGTCCCTCTACTATGGCTACACCTTC. Translation: CASSGQGSLYYGYTF.

The rearrangement links TRBV6-5 to TRBJ2-5; 11 nucleotides agree with TRBD2. CDR1 MNHEY and CDR2 SVGAGI come from the germline V gene. There are 15 residues in the CDR3. Unmatched junction bases numbered 2, after V lost 3 bases and J lost 2 bases. This CDR3 is CASSYSGREQETQYF. In nucleotides, the CDR3 is TGTGCCAGCAGTTATAGCGGGAGGGAGCAAGAGACCCAGTACTTC.

Concerning this clone: A junction boundary mismatches the germline segment, possibly from a read error. The chain is built from TRBV7-7 and TRBJ2-5, with 9 bases matching TRBD2. The germline V gene has CDR1 SSHAT and CDR2 FNYEAQ (reference sequence). This CDR3 has 16 residues. The DNA for the CDR3 is TGTGCTAGCAGCTTAGAGGCGGGGGGGCCATTAAGGACCCAGTACTTC. It specifies CASSLEAGGPLRTQYF.

The chain uses TRBV7-9 and TRBJ1-1; no clear D. Per the germline V gene, CDR1 is SEHNR and CDR2 is FQNEAQ (reference sequence). CDR3 length equals 13 residues. V lost 2 bases, J lost 3 bases, and 7 bases lay in between. The CDR3 bases are TGTGCCAGCAGCTTACCCTTGTACACTGAAGCTTTCTTT. Its translation: CASSLPLYTEAFF.

V gene TRBV30 combines with J gene TRBJ2-3, with 8 bases aligning to TRBD2. The CDR3 has 15 residues. The germline gives CDR1 GTSNPN, CDR2 SVGIG (reference sequence). After removal of 3 bases from V and 2 bases from J, the junction contained 7 bases not matched to a gene. The CDR3 sequence: CAWRGGLAITDTQYF. The DNA for the CDR3 is TGTGCCTGGAGGGGAGGACTAGCTATCACAGATACGCAGTATTTT.

This rearrangement joins TRBV14 to TRBJ2-1, with D uncertain. The germline V gene encodes CDR1 SGHDN and CDR2 FVKESK. The CDR3 is made up of 12 amino acids. Trimming took off 1 base at V and 8 bases at J, with 6 bases between the two ends. The CDR3 loop reads CASSQVSDEQFF. CDR3 nucleotides: TGTGCCAGCAGCCAAGTATCGGATGAGCAGTTCTTC.

The chain uses TRBV7-2 and TRBJ1-5; D remains unclear. V was pared by 2 bases and J by 7 bases, with 9 bases between. CDR1 and CDR2 (germline): SGHTA, FQGNSA. This CDR3 spans 13 amino acids. The CDR3 loop is CASSLNGGQPQHF. The CDR3 DNA reads TGTGCCAGCAGCTTAAACGGCGGGCAGCCCCAGCATTTT.

V is TRBV6-2 or TRBV6-3 and J is TRBJ1-1; D is possibly TRBD1 (5 bases). The germline V gene encodes CDR1 MNHEY and CDR2 SVGEGT. V lost 6 bases and J lost 7, with 15 bases in between. The CDR3 runs to 13 residues. The CDR3 nucleotides read TGTGCCAGCAGCACCGCCCAGGGCCGTGAAGCTTTCTTT. As protein: CASSTAQGREAFF.

This chain uses TRBV7-2 with TRBJ2-1; 9 nucleotides align to TRBD2. CDR1 is SGHTA and CDR2 is FQGNSA in the germline V gene. This CDR3 is 16 amino acids long. V was clipped by 4 bases and J by 10 bases; unmatched bases: 14. The CDR3 spells CASSWGGTSKRAEQFF. CDR3 DNA: TGTGCCAGCAGCTGGGGCGGGACTAGCAAGCGGGCCGAGCAGTTCTTC.

The rearrangement links TRBV9 to TRBJ2-5; TRBD1 aligns across 7 bases. CDR3 size: 17 residues. Germline loops: CDR1 SGDLS, CDR2 YYNGEE. With 2 bases clipped from V and 3 bases from J, the junction kept 13 bases outside the gene matches. CDR3 sequence: CASSVLGGGRFEETQYF. Written as DNA, the CDR3 is TGTGCCAGCAGCGTTTTAGGGGGCGGTAGGTTTGAAGAGACCCAGTACTTC.

CDR3 loop: CASRRDYSYNEQFF. Written as DNA, the CDR3 is TGTGCCAGCAGGAGGGATTACTCCTACAATGAGCAGTTCTTC. The chain uses TRBV28 and TRBJ2-1; D perhaps matches TRBD2 (5 bases). Germline values: CDR1 MDHEN, CDR2 SYDVKM. This CDR3 has 14 residues. V was trimmed by 6 bases and J by 0 bases, leaving 9 bases between them. Full variable domain (missing parts from reference TRBV28 and TRBJ2-1): DVKVTQSSRYLVKRTGEKVFLECVQDMDHENMFWYRQDPGLGLRLIYFSYDVKMKEKGDIPEGYSVSREKKERFSLILESASTNQTSMYLCASRRDYSYNEQFFGPGTRLTVL.

The chain combines TRBV6-1 with TRBJ2-2; D might be TRBD1 (5 bases). Trimming left V 2 bases short and J 6 bases short, with 7 bases between. CDR1 and CDR2 from the germline V gene are MNHNS and SASEGT. This CDR3 region has 13 residues. Written as DNA, the CDR3 is TGTGCCAGCAGTGAAAGCAGGGCCGGGGAGCTGTTTTTT. Its protein product is CASSESRAGELFF.

The chain employs TRBV30 and TRBJ2-3; 9 bases line up with TRBD1. J gave up 0 bases and V 3 bases, and 4 bases lay outside the gene matches. The CDR3 has 15 amino acids. Germline loops: CDR1 GTSNPN, CDR2 SVGIG (reference sequence). In DNA form, the CDR3 reads TGTGCCTGGAGCATGGACAGGGGTAGCACAGATACGCAGTATTTT. This codes for CAWSMDRGSTDTQYF.

V usage is TRBV5-4 and J usage is TRBJ1-1; TRBD1 agrees at 10 bases. This CDR3 spans 18 amino acids. Looked up from germline, CDR1 is SGHNT and CDR2 is YYREEE (reference sequence). V was pared by 2 bases and J by 2 bases, with 12 bases of the junction left unmatched. The CDR3 is CASSFRTAGTGVNTEAFF. In nucleotides, the CDR3 is TGTGCCAGCAGCTTCCGGACAGCCGGGACAGGGGTAAACACTGAAGCTTTCTTT. The full variable domain, completed using reference TRBV5-4 and TRBJ1-1, is ETGVTQSPTHLIKTRGQQVTLRCSSQSGHNTVSWYQQALGQGPQFIFQYYREEENGRGNFPPRFSGLQFPNYSSELNVNALELDDSALYLCASSFRTAGTGVNTEAFFGQGTRLTVV.

This clone was counted only a few times. The chain has TRBV6-5 and TRBJ2-2; TRBD1 agrees at 7 bases. The germline gives CDR1 MNHEY, CDR2 SVGAGI. Germline trimming cut 9 bases from V and 3 bases from J; bases unmatched to any gene: 4. The CDR3 totals 13 residues. The CDR3 loop is CASNRGDTGELFF. The CDR3 DNA reads as TGTGCCAGTAACAGGGGCGACACCGGGGAGCTGTTTTTT.

This sequence joins TRBV18 and TRBJ1-6; D is perhaps TRBD1 (5 bases). The CDR3 length is 12 residues. The V and J ends lost 6 bases and 8 bases respectively, with 8 bases between them. Looked up from germline, CDR1 is KGHSH and CDR2 is LQKENI. The CDR3 is CASSSGDSPLHF. CDR3 bases: TGTGCCAGCTCTTCGGGGGATTCACCCCTCCACTTT.

The V call is TRBV2, the J call TRBJ1-6; D unclear. The CDR3 is 13 residues long. In germline, CDR1 is SNHLY, CDR2 FYNNEI. The germline V and J ends were trimmed by 6 bases and 3 bases, with 6 bases remaining between them. Here the CDR3 reads CASRQFYNSPLHF. The CDR3 nucleotides are TGTGCCAGCAGACAGTTCTATAATTCACCCCTCCACTTT.

This rearrangement joins TRBV5-1 to TRBJ2-7; 7 bases are shared with TRBD1. Germline V lookup: CDR1 SGHRS, CDR2 YFSETQ. There are 14 residues in the CDR3. Losses at the gene ends were 4 bases for V and 3 bases for J; bases not matched to a gene: 7. This CDR3 is CASSTSGDSYEQYF. CDR3 DNA sequence: TGCGCCAGCAGCACATCCGGGGACAGCTACGAGCAGTACTTC.

This clone showed up just once. The chain couples TRBV30 to TRBJ2-7, with 7 bases matching TRBD2. Unmatched junction bases numbered 17, after V lost 4 bases and J lost 2 bases. From germline, CDR1 is GTSNPN and CDR2 SVGIG (reference sequence). This CDR3 region has 17 residues. CDR3 protein: CAWTENLLSSGAYEQYF. DNA for the CDR3: TGTGCCTGGACCGAGAATTTATTGTCCAGCGGGGCCTACGAGCAGTACTTC.

The gene calls are TRBV6-2 or TRBV6-3 and TRBJ2-3; TRBD2 matches 10 bases. Germline CDR1 reads MNHEY; CDR2 reads SVGEGT. Trimming cost V 2 bases and J 3 bases; bases outside gene matches: 11. This CDR3 is built from 18 residues. CDR3 bases: TGTGCCAGCAGTTACCACCGGGAAGCGGGGGGGTTAACAGATACGCAGTATTTT. This encodes CASSYHREAGGLTDTQYF.

V gene TRBV7-9 combines with J gene TRBJ2-7, with D possibly being TRBD1 (7 bases). The V end lost 0 bases, the J end lost 2 bases, and 17 bases lay between the germline ends. Germline assignment: CDR1 SEHNR and CDR2 FQNEAQ (reference sequence). The CDR3 extends over 17 amino acids. In nucleotides, the CDR3 is TGTGCCAGCAGCTTAGCGCGGGCACAGGGGAGGACCTACGAGCAGTACTTC. Protein product: CASSLARAQGRTYEQYF. Combining the CDR3 with reference TRBV7-9 and TRBJ2-7 gives the whole variable domain DTGVSQNPRHKITKRGQNVTFRCDPISEHNRLYWYRQTLGQGPEFLTYFQNEAQLEKSRLLSDRFSAERPKGSFSTLEIQRTEQGDSAMYLCASSLARAQGRTYEQYFGPGTRLTVT.

This chain joins TRBV5-1 and TRBJ1-5; perhaps TRBD1 as D (5 bases). This CDR3 spans 15 amino acids. With 1 base removed from V and 0 bases from J, the gap between germline ends came to 8 bases. Germline assignment: CDR1 SGHRS and CDR2 YFSETQ. CDR3 sequence reads: CASSLSGNSNQPQHF. CDR3 coding DNA: TGCGCCAGCAGCTTGTCAGGGAATAGCAATCAGCCCCAGCATTTT. Combining the CDR3 with reference TRBV5-1 and TRBJ1-5 gives the whole variable domain KAGVTQTPRYLIKTRGQQVTLSCSPISGHRSVSWYQQTPGQGLQFLFEYFSETQRNKGNFPGRFSGRQFSNSRSEMNVSTLELGDSALYLCASSLSGNSNQPQHFGDGTRLSIL.

The V and J genes are TRBV6-2 or TRBV6-3 and TRBJ2-3, with TRBD1 matching 8 bases. The CDR3 extends over 16 amino acids. V lost 4 bases to trimming and J lost 4 bases; unmatched junction nucleotides: 10. Germline V gene data show CDR1 as MNHEY and CDR2 as SVGEGT. The CDR3 bases are TGTGCCAGCAGTTTTTCCCTCGGACAGGGACCAGATACGCAGTATTTT. Residues: CASSFSLGQGPDTQYF.

The CDR3 DNA reads TGTGCCAGCAGTCCGGGGGGATTGCATGGCTACACCTTC. Translated, it gives CASSPGGLHGYTF. This rearrangement joins TRBV6-5 to TRBJ1-2, with D possibly matching TRBD1 (5 bases). Trimming shortened V by 5 bases and J by 6 bases, and 13 bases separated the two germline ends. Per the germline V gene, CDR1 is MNHEY and CDR2 is SVGAGI. The length of the CDR3 is 13 residues.

Only a few counts were recorded for this clone. The chain couples TRBV3-1 (or the pseudogene TRBV3-2) to TRBJ1-1; D unresolved. This CDR3 region has 12 residues. V was trimmed by 5 bases and J by 6 bases, leaving 10 bases between them. Germline values: CDR1 LGHDT, CDR2 YNNKEL (reference sequence). CDR3 residues: CASSLGLAEAFF. Here the CDR3 DNA reads TGTGCCAGCAGCTTGGGCCTGGCTGAAGCTTTCTTT.

The chain has TRBV2 and TRBJ1-5; TRBD1 might be the D (5 bases). V shed 7 bases and J shed 5 bases, with 12 bases lying between them. This CDR3 has 13 amino acids. Looked up from germline, CDR1 is SNHLY and CDR2 is FYNNEI. CDR3 bases: TGTGCCAGCAAGGGCAGGGTTGATCAGCCCCAGCATTTT. As protein: CASKGRVDQPQHF.

The rearrangement joins TRBV7-2 to TRBJ2-1; 8 bases agree with TRBD2. This CDR3 region has 15 residues. Germline lookup yields CDR1 SGHTA and CDR2 FQGNSA. The V and J ends lost 2 bases and 8 bases, in that order; junction bases with no gene match: 8. The CDR3, as DNA: TGTGCCAGCAGCTTATCCAGCGGGAGTGGCGATGAGCAGTTCTTC. Translating gives CASSLSSGSGDEQFF.

J is TRBJ2-5 and V is TRBV7-3; 8 bases match TRBD2. CDR1 and CDR2 from the germline V gene are SGHTA and FQGTGA. The CDR3 contains 16 residues. J gave up 0 bases and V 5 bases, and 8 bases lay outside the gene matches. The CDR3 reads CASSLNGGAHQETQYF. In DNA form, the CDR3 reads TGTGCCAGCAGCCTTAACGGGGGGGCCCACCAAGAGACCCAGTACTTC.

The J gene is TRBJ2-1, the V gene TRBV6-5; 7 nucleotides agree with TRBD1. The CDR3 extends over 14 amino acids. Germline V gene sequence: CDR1 MNHEY, CDR2 SVGAGI. Trimming removed 6 bases from V and 5 bases from J; junction bases left unmatched: 7. The CDR3 region is CASRIGTADNEQFF. The CDR3 DNA follows: TGTGCCAGCAGGATTGGGACAGCGGACAATGAGCAGTTCTTC.

The sample holds a few counts of this clone. The CDR3 nucleotides read TGTGCCAGCAGCCAAGTTTCTTATGGCTACACCTTC. This gives the protein CASSQVSYGYTF. The V and J genes are TRBV3-1 (or the pseudogene TRBV3-2) and TRBJ1-2; no reliable D call. Germline-derived CDR1 and CDR2 are LGHDT and YNNKEL (reference sequence). Trimming pared 1 base from V and 5 bases from J, leaving 5 bases between. This CDR3 region has 12 residues.